These 10 T cell receptor beta chains were all obtained from the same sample, sequenced in a study of T cells in Graves' hyperthyroidism and ophthalmopathy. TCR beta CDR3 sequences were amplified from RNA transcripts. HTBI primers drove first-round RT-PCR of the TCR CDR3. Using its own MiXCR run on the multiplex PCR reads, TCRdb lists one record per CDR3 protein. The data contain roughly 650,000 distinct CDR3 sequences, roughly a sixth of them singletons. Source material: blood. Source of these receptors: a woman between 40 and 50 years old with Graves' ophthalmopathy.

This rearrangement joins TRBV18 to TRBJ1-3, with D perhaps TRBD1 (6 bases). With 0 bases removed from V and 3 bases from J, the gap between germline ends came to 15 bases. This CDR3 region has 17 residues. Germline assignment: CDR1 KGHSH and CDR2 LQKENI. The CDR3 bases are TGTGCCAGCTCACCACCAAATCCAGGGGTCAGTGGAAACACCATATATTTT. Its translation is CASSPPNPGVSGNTIYF.

This clonotype was counted once. The V call is TRBV3-1, the J call TRBJ2-1, with TRBD2 matching 13 bases. Trimming cost V 4 bases and J 8 bases; bases outside gene matches: 5. The CDR3 has 15 residues. Per the germline V gene, CDR1 is LGHDT and CDR2 is YNNKEL (reference sequence). Here the CDR3 DNA reads TGTGCCAGCAGCCGGAGGACTAGCGGGAGCTATGAGCAGTTCTTC. Protein sequence: CASSRRTSGSYEQFF.

This clonotype was seen at least ten times. The V gene is TRBV5-1, the J gene TRBJ1-1; D gene ambiguous. V dropped 2 bases and J dropped 5 bases, with 10 bases sitting between them. The CDR3 has 13 amino acids. CDR1 and CDR2 (germline): SGHRS, YFSETQ. The DNA of the CDR3 is TGCGCCAGCAGCTTAAGGATGGGGACTGAAGCTTTCTTT. This sequence encodes CASSLRMGTEAFF.

This clonotype was recorded a few times. Written as DNA, the CDR3 is TGCAGCGCTGCCGGGGACCGGGGACCTTACAATGAGCAGTTCTTC. Protein: CSAAGDRGPYNEQFF. V gene TRBV29-1 combines with J gene TRBJ2-1; the D call may be TRBD1 or TRBD2 (5 bases each). Germline loops: CDR1 SQVTM, CDR2 ANQGSEA. The CDR3 length is 15 residues. With 7 bases removed from V and 4 bases from J, the gap between germline ends came to 20 bases.

This chain connects TRBV20-1 to TRBJ2-1, with D tentatively TRBD1 (6 bases). Trimming stripped 5 bases from V and 9 bases from J, with 14 bases between. The CDR3 runs to 12 residues. CDR1 and CDR2 from the germline V gene are DFQATT and SNEGSKA (reference sequence). The CDR3 coding sequence is TGCAGTGCTCAACAGGGTGACGGTGAGCAGTTCTTC. Translation: CSAQQGDGEQFF.

In this sample, this clonotype turned up many times. The chain employs TRBV7-8 and TRBJ2-1; a weak D match, TRBD1 (6 bases). Looked up from germline, CDR1 is SGHVS and CDR2 is FQNEAQ. V shed 5 bases and J shed 12 bases, with 17 bases lying between them. CDR3 length equals 13 residues. This CDR3 is CASSPSGVAGQFF. The CDR3 DNA sequence: TGTGCCAGCAGCCCGTCAGGGGTGGCGGGGCAGTTCTTC.

This sequence joins TRBV6-2 or TRBV6-3 and TRBJ1-1; perhaps TRBD1 as D (5 bases). Germline V gives CDR1 MNHEY, CDR2 SVGEGT. V dropped 3 bases and J dropped 1 base, with 9 bases sitting between them. The CDR3 loop spans 14 amino acids. The CDR3, as DNA: TGTGCCAGCAGTTATAAAGGGACGAACACTGAAGCTTTCTTT. Residues: CASSYKGTNTEAFF.

This clonotype has a count of ten or more. V gene TRBV27 combines with J gene TRBJ1-5, with TRBD1 as a possible D gene (5 bases). With 0 bases removed from V and 7 bases from J, the gap between germline ends came to 13 bases. Germline V CDR1 and CDR2: MNHEY, SMNVEV (reference sequence). This CDR3 has 15 amino acids. DNA of the CDR3: TGTGCCAGCAGTTTATCTGGGCAGGGATGGCAGCCCCAGCATTTT. Its protein product is CASSLSGQGWQPQHF.

This chain connects TRBV5-1 to TRBJ2-7; tentative D call: TRBD1 (6 bases). The germline CDR1 and CDR2 sequences are SGHRS and YFSETQ. Between the trimmed V and J ends, which lost 5 bases and 3 bases, there was a span of 21 bases. The CDR3 extends over 16 amino acids. The CDR3 loop is CASSLDLGQSDYEQYF. The CDR3 coding sequence is TGCGCCAGCAGTCTAGACCTCGGACAGAGTGACTACGAGCAGTACTTC. Looking up the rest from reference TRBV5-1 and TRBJ2-7 gives the full variable domain: KAGVTQTPRYLIKTRGQQVTLSCSPISGHRSVSWYQQTPGQGLQFLFEYFSETQRNKGNFPGRFSGRQFSNSRSEMNVSTLELGDSALYLCASSLDLGQSDYEQYFGPGTRLTVT.

The CDR3 loop is CASSYEDRPYEQYF. CDR3 in DNA: TGTGCCAGCAGTTACGAGGACAGACCCTACGAGCAGTACTTC. The chain employs TRBV6-5 and TRBJ2-7; possibly TRBD1 for D (6 bases). Germline V gene data show CDR1 as MNHEY and CDR2 as SVGAGI. This CDR3 comprises 14 residues. Trimming left V 2 bases short and J 2 bases short, with 10 bases between.